This T cell receptor beta chain was retrieved from a study of PD-1 blockade in classical Hodgkin lymphoma. The repertoire was sequenced with immunoSEQ multiplex PCR; TCRdb's copy has only in-frame clones and lacks some. The top ten hold approximately 26% of the sample, which has 12,000 or so clones, about 80% seen once. Every patient relapsed after autologous stem cell transplantation, and brentuximab vedotin exposure varied. This CDR3 is 16 amino acids long. CDR1 and CDR2 from the germline V gene are SGHDN and FVKESK. The V gene lost 5 bases and the J gene lost 4 bases, with 20 bases spanning the gap.

Sequencing used peripheral blood mononuclear cells (PBMCs), obtained at baseline. The chain uses TRBV14 and TRBJ1-2, with a tentative D call TRBD1 (6 bases). The clonotype originates from a human donor with classical Hodgkin lymphoma. In DNA, the CDR3 is TGTGCCAGCAGCAGCCCCGGGGACAAAAACGTCTATGGCTACACCTTC. Its protein is CASSSPGDKNVYGYTF.